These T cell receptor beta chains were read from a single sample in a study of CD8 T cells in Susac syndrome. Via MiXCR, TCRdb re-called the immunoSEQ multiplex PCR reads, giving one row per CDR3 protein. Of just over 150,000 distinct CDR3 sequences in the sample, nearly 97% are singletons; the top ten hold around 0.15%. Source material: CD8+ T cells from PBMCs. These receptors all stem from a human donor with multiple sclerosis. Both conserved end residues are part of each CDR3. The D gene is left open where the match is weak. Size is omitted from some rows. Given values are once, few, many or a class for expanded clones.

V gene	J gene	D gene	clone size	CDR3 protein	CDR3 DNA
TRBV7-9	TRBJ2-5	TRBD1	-	CASSPNPGQGLPYQETQYF	TGTGCCAGCAGCCCGAACCCGGGACAGGGACTTCCATACCAAGAGACCCAGTACTTC
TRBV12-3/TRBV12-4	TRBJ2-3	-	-	CASCRKDILGGGTDTQYF	TGTGCCAGCTGCAGAAAGGACATTCTTGGTGGTGGCACAGATACGCAGTATTTT
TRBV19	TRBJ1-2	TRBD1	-	CASQGVNYGYTF	TGTGCCAGCCAGGGGGTCAACTATGGCTACACCTTC
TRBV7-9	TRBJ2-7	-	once	CASSQSGTYEQYF	TGTGCCAGCAGCCAATCGGGAACCTACGAGCAGTACTTC
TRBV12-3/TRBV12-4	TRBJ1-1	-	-	CASSLAETREAFF	TGTGCCAGCAGTTTAGCCGAGACAAGAGAAGCTTTCTTT
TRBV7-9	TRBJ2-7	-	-	CASSLPPGEQYF	TGTGCCAGCAGCTTACCCCCAGGCGAGCAGTACTTC
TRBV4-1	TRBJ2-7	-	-	CASSQDSVGGYEQYF	TGCGCCAGCAGCCAAGATAGCGTCGGGGGTTACGAGCAGTACTTC
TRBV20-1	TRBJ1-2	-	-	CSARVRRVNYGYTF	TGCAGTGCTAGAGTACGGCGGGTTAACTATGGCTACACCTTC
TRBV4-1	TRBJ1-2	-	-	CASSQGDGAYGYTF	TGCGCCAGCAGCCAAGGGGACGGGGCCTATGGCTACACCTTC
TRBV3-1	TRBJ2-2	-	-	CASSHLLWTATGELFF	TGTGCCAGCAGCCACCTCCTTTGGACCGCTACCGGGGAGCTGTTTTTT
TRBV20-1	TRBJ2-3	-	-	CSARDHSPGPDTQYF	TGCAGTGCTAGAGATCATAGCCCAGGCCCAGATACGCAGTATTTT
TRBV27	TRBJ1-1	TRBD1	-	CASSPPDRANTEAFF	TGTGCCAGCAGTCCCCCGGACAGGGCGAACACTGAAGCTTTCTTT
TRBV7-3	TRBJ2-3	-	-	CASSSQYSQSTDTQYF	TGTGCCAGCAGCTCCCAGTATTCACAGTCCACAGATACGCAGTATTTT
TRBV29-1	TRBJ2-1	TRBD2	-	CSVEGLLLGTSGPSSYNEQFF	TGCAGCGTTGAAGGCCTCCTCCTCGGGACTAGCGGGCCCAGCTCCTACAATGAGCAGTTCTTC
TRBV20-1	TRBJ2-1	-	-	CSAGTGTSKNEQFF	TGCAGTGCCGGGACGGGGACATCAAAGAATGAGCAGTTCTTC
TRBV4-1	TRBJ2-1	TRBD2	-	CASSQFTGTSGINEQFF	TGCGCCAGCAGCCAGTTTACCGGGACTAGCGGAATCAATGAGCAGTTCTTC
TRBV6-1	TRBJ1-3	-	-	CAGGGMSGNTIYF	TGTGCCGGCGGGGGGATGTCAGGAAACACCATATATTTT
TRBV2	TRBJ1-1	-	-	CASSEGRTITEAFF	TGTGCCAGCAGTGAGGGTAGGACTATCACTGAAGCTTTCTTT
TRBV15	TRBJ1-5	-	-	CATQYGNQPQHF	TGTGCCACACAGTATGGCAATCAGCCCCAGCATTTT
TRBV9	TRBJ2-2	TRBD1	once	CATGPGQKNTGELFF	TGTGCCACCGGGCCGGGACAGAAAAACACCGGGGAGCTGTTTTTT
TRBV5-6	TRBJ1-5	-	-	CASSLGPPGQPQHF	TGTGCCAGCAGTCTCGGACCTCCGGGGCAGCCCCAGCATTTT
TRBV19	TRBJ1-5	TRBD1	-	CASSVGTGHNNQPQHF	TGTGCCAGTAGTGTCGGGACAGGGCATAACAATCAGCCCCAGCATTTT
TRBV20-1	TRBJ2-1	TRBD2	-	CSAPLAGGPYNEQFF	TGCAGTGCACCCCTAGCGGGGGGGCCCTATAATGAGCAGTTCTTC
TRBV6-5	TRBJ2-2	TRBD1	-	CASMGGQAAGELFF	TGTGCCAGCATGGGGGGACAGGCGGCCGGGGAGCTGTTTTTT